This T cell receptor (beta chain) emerged from a study of blood T cell repertoires in COVID-19. Looking at the study overall: From T cells, B-cell-depleted T cells, or PBMCs came the material, which was cDNA or gDNA.

Trimming cost V 6 bases and J 2 bases, with 13 bases left between them. CDR3 size: 14 residues. The V gene's germline CDR1 is SNHLY and CDR2 FYNNEI. Study members were between roughly 18 and 89 years old and lived in 20 to 25 US regions. Recovery among Cohort 3 donors was established by two negative PCRs, clearance, or symptom resolution. Under the authors' procedure: Amplified reference gene primers provided the basis for estimating nucleated cell counts. Method: immunoSEQ multiplex PCR; TCRdb's copy keeps in-frame clones and lacks some. V and J calls and clone size are copied from that table; D and trimming were computed from the DNA. Of 220,000 or so clones listed, 82% are singletons.

This TCR derives from a woman in her sixties or seventies who had recovered from COVID-19. The rearrangement joins TRBV2 to TRBJ1-1, with D possibly TRBD1 on 6 matching bases. The sequenced sample consisted of PBMCs or T cells enriched from blood (not recorded which). In nucleotides, the CDR3 is TGTGCCAGCAGGGAGGACAGAGATAACACTGAAGCTTTCTTT. It yields the protein CASREDRDNTEAFF.